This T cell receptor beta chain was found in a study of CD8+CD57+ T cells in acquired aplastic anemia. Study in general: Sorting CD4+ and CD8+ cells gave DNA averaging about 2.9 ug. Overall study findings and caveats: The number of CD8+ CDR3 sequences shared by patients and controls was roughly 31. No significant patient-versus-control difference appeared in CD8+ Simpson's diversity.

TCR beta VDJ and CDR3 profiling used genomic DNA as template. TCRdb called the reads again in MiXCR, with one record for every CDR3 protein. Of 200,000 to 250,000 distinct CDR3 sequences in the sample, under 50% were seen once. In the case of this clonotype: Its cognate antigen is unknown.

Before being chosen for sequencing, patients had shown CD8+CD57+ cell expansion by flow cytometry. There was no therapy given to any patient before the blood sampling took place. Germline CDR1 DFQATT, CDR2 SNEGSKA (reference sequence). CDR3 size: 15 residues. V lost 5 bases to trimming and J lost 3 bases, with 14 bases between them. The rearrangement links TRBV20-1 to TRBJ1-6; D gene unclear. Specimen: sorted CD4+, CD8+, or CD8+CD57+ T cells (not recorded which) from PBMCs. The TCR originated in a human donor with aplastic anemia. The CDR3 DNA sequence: TGCAGTGCTCCAGCTCAGGCCCTCTATAATTCACCCCTCCACTTT. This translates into CSAPAQALYNSPLHF.